This entry lists 28 T cell receptor beta chains sequenced from one sample in a study of T cell clonality in common variable immunodeficiency. Data came from immunoSEQ multiplex PCR; TCRdb stores just in-frame clones and leaves some out. Sampling found roughly 29,000 clones, none seen once. Sequencing was done on a sample of peripheral blood mononuclear cells. These receptors originate from a person aged 18 to 70 in good health.

This clone was seen repeatedly, ten times or more. The observed sequence ends 3 residues before the CDR3 terminus, with the missing tail filled in from the germline J gene. The chain combines TRBV4-2 with TRBJ2-6, with 11 nucleotides matching TRBD1. The V segment lost 4 bases and the J segment 1 base; nucleotides outside the gene matches: 6. The CDR3 has 18 residues. Germline V gene sequence: CDR1 LGHNA, CDR2 YNFKEQ. The DNA read from the CDR3 is TGTGCCAGCAGCCCAAGGGACAGGGGGGGATCTGGGGCCAACGTC. It is translated as CASSPRDRGGSGANV. The whole CDR3 protein is CASSPRDRGGSGANVLTF.

This clone was picked up a small number of times. The sequenced fragment ends 3 residues before the CDR3 boundary, so the rest is inferred from the germline J gene. The gene calls are TRBV18 and TRBJ1-1; no clear D. Germline lookup yields CDR1 KGHSH and CDR2 LQKENI. Trimming stripped 4 bases from V and 1 base from J, with 10 bases between. The CDR3 contains 14 residues. CDR3 bases read: TGTGCCAGCTCACTAAAGGTACCGAACACTGAA. Translation gives CASSLKVPNTE. The full CDR3 sequence reads CASSLKVPNTEAFF.

The table lists this clone with many counts. The read terminates 3 residues ahead of where the CDR3 ends, so the germline J gene completes it. This chain joins TRBV7-3 and TRBJ1-2; 10 bases align to TRBD1. Per the germline V gene, CDR1 is SGHTA and CDR2 is FQGTGA. CDR3 length: 17 amino acids. The sequenced CDR3 bases are TGTGCCAGCAGCCCTACCCAGGGACAGGGGACGTCACGAGGC. Translating gives CASSPTQGQGTSRG. The entire CDR3 reads CASSPTQGQGTSRGYTF.

The table lists this clone with many counts. The read terminates 3 residues before the CDR3 end, so the remaining end is supplied by the germline J gene. The chain links TRBV19 to TRBJ1-6; 7 nucleotides align to TRBD1. V dropped 7 bases and J dropped 7; count of bases not matched to a gene: 10. The CDR3 is 15 residues long. Germline V lookup: CDR1 LNHDA, CDR2 SQIVND (reference sequence). The DNA read from the CDR3 is TGTGCCAGTAACCCAAAGGGGGCTCTGAATTCACCC. Its protein product is CASNPKGALNSP. The full CDR3 is CASNPKGALNSPLHF.

This clone came up many times. The read halts 3 residues ahead of the CDR3 end, with the missing end drawn from the germline J gene. This rearrangement joins TRBV12-3 or TRBV12-4 to TRBJ2-5, with D perhaps matching TRBD2 (5 bases). V was clipped by 0 bases and J by 5 bases, with 13 bases between them. This CDR3 has 15 amino acids. The CDR3 loop reads CASSLARTPGETQYF. CDR3 DNA, as far as it was read: TGTGCCAGCAGTTTAGCGCGGACGCCGGGGGAGACC.

This clone appeared many times. Coverage ceases 3 residues before the CDR3 finishes, and the germline J gene fills in the end. The J gene is TRBJ1-2, the V gene TRBV20-1; maybe TRBD1 (5 bases). Germline V gene data show CDR1 as DFQATT and CDR2 as SNEGSKA (reference sequence). This CDR3 is 16 amino acids long. Trimming shortened V by 3 bases and J by 3 bases, and 20 bases separated the two germline ends. The CDR3 loop is CSARDPDGGDHYGYTF. CDR3 DNA, as far as it was read: TGCAGTGCTAGGGATCCCGATGGGGGGGACCACTATGGC.

In its sample, this clone was seen many times. The CDR3 end is not reached by the read, which stops 3 residues before it; the germline J gene fills it in. The chain employs TRBV19 and TRBJ2-3, with TRBD2 as a possible D gene (6 bases). V was pared by 3 bases and J by 1 base, with 20 bases between. The germline CDR1 and CDR2 sequences are LNHDA and SQIVND (reference sequence). The length of the CDR3 is 18 residues. Incomplete CDR3 DNA: TGTGCCAGTAGTATGGGACTGCAGGACTACCTACGCACAGATACG. Its translation is CASSMGLQDYLRTDT. The entire CDR3 is CASSMGLQDYLRTDTQYF.

This clone was counted ten times or more. The read falls 3 residues short of the CDR3 end, and the missing part is taken from the germline J gene. This rearrangement joins TRBV6-2 or TRBV6-3 to TRBJ2-6; the D gene is possibly TRBD1 (7 bases). V was clipped by 4 bases and J by 7 bases, with 20 bases between them. The CDR3 runs 17 residues. Germline lookup yields CDR1 MNHEY and CDR2 SVGEGT. The sequenced part of the CDR3 DNA is TGTGCCAGCAGTTTAGAGGGGGGACAGCCGATAGCCAACGTC. It encodes CASSLEGGQPIANV. The CDR3 in its entirety is CASSLEGGQPIANVLTF.

This clone was picked up many times. The CDR3 is cut off 3 residues early in the read; its end comes from the germline J gene. The chain couples TRBV10-3 to TRBJ2-1, with D possibly TRBD2 on 6 matching bases. Trimming pared 7 bases from V and 8 bases from J, leaving 15 bases between. CDR1 ENHRY and CDR2 SYGVKD come from the germline V gene. The CDR3 consists of 13 residues. The sequenced CDR3 bases are TGTGCCATCAAGCCCCCCACTAGCTATGAG. It encodes CAIKPPTSYE. The entire CDR3 sequence reads CAIKPPTSYEQFF.

This clone was recorded at least ten times. The DNA ends 3 residues before the CDR3 does, and the rest of the CDR3 is filled in from the germline J gene. This chain uses TRBV30 with TRBJ1-5, with D possibly TRBD1 on 5 matching bases. V shed 2 bases and J shed 3 bases, with 8 bases lying between them. The CDR3 contains 13 residues. The V gene's germline CDR1 is GTSNPN and CDR2 SVGIG (reference sequence). Incomplete CDR3 DNA: TGTGCCTGGAGTCGACAGCCCAATCAGCCC. The encoded protein is CAWSRQPNQP. The complete CDR3 protein is CAWSRQPNQPQHF.

On this clone itself: The CDR3 extends 3 residues past the end of the read, so its final part is completed from the germline J gene. The V and J genes are TRBV18 and TRBJ1-1; D is ambiguous. This CDR3 is built from 17 residues. Germline CDR1 and CDR2: KGHSH and LQKENI. Between the trimmed V and J ends, which lost 2 bases and 5 bases, there was a span of 21 bases. The CDR3 protein is CASSPKEGPTFWTEAFF. CDR3 bases read: TGTGCCAGCTCACCAAAAGAGGGTCCCACCTTTTGGACTGAA.

This clone was seen many times. Sequencing ends 3 residues short of the CDR3 end; the germline J gene provides the rest. The V call is TRBV7-9, the J call TRBJ2-7; D gene ambiguous. The germline V and J ends were trimmed by 4 bases and 4 bases, with 11 bases remaining between them. Per germline, CDR1 SEHNR and CDR2 FQNEAQ (reference sequence). The CDR3 loop spans 13 amino acids. The CDR3: CASSSSPRYEQYF. CDR3 DNA, as far as it was read: TGTGCCAGCAGCTCGAGCCCCAGGTACGAG.

This clone was observed a handful of times. Sequencing ends 3 residues short of the CDR3 end; the germline J gene provides the rest. The chain couples TRBV7-6 to TRBJ2-1, with a weak D call TRBD1 (5 bases). Between the trimmed V and J ends, which lost 0 bases and 7 bases, there was a span of 13 bases. The CDR3 runs to 15 residues. Germline assignment: CDR1 SGHVS and CDR2 FNYEAQ. Partial CDR3 DNA: TGTGCCAGCAGCTTAGCCAGGGAAACCCGGAATGAG. Encoded protein: CASSLARETRNE. In full, the CDR3 reads CASSLARETRNEQFF.

Ten or more counts support this clone. The read stops 3 residues short of the end of the CDR3; the missing end is completed from the germline J gene. The V call is TRBV20-1, the J call TRBJ2-5; tentative D call: TRBD2 (6 bases). Germline V gene sequence: CDR1 DFQATT, CDR2 SNEGSKA (reference sequence). The CDR3 is 14 amino acids. Trimming left V 0 bases short and J 0 bases short, with 8 bases between. Partial CDR3 DNA: TGCAGTGCTAGAGATCGGGACTACCAAGAGACC. This gives the protein CSARDRDYQET. The full CDR3 reads CSARDRDYQETQYF.

On this clone itself: The CDR3 end lies 3 residues beyond the end of the read and is filled in from the germline J gene. V gene TRBV18 combines with J gene TRBJ1-5; TRBD1 matches 7 bases. CDR3 length equals 17 residues. After removal of 1 base from V and 1 base from J, the junction contained 7 bases not matched to a gene. The germline CDR1 and CDR2 sequences are KGHSH and LQKENI. The covered CDR3 bases are TGTGCCAGCTCACCACTCCCAGCCAGGGGGAGCAATCAGCCC. It is translated as CASSPLPARGSNQP. The full CDR3 sequence reads CASSPLPARGSNQPQHF.

The sample holds many counts of this clone. The read is 3 residues too short to cover the CDR3 end, so that end is filled in from the germline J gene. V is TRBV29-1 and J is TRBJ2-7; a weak D match, TRBD1 (6 bases). The V gene lost 6 bases and the J gene lost 3 bases, with 12 bases spanning the gap. This CDR3 region has 12 residues. Germline assignment: CDR1 SQVTM and CDR2 ANQGSEA. CDR3 bases read: TGCAGCGTGGCGGACAGCATCTACGAG. This gives the protein CSVADSIYE. The whole CDR3 sequence reads CSVADSIYEQYF.

This clone was seen many times. Read data end 3 residues before the CDR3 end; the end is taken from the germline J gene. Other DNA sequences from this sample encode an identical CDR3 as well. The chain is built from TRBV7-3 and TRBJ2-1; D might be TRBD1 (7 bases). The CDR3 is 14 residues long. The germline V and J ends were trimmed by 5 bases and 4 bases, with 12 bases remaining between them. Germline loops: CDR1 SGHTA, CDR2 FQGTGA. The CDR3 spells CASSLRGAYNEQFF. The part of the CDR3 DNA that was read is TGTGCCAGCAGCCTCAGGGGGGCATACAATGAG.

This clone was observed a few times. From the germline J gene comes the end of the CDR3, since the read stops 3 residues before it. The rearrangement uses TRBV7-9 and TRBJ1-1, with no clear D. In germline, CDR1 is SEHNR, CDR2 FQNEAQ (reference sequence). The CDR3 has 14 residues. The germline V and J ends were trimmed by 5 bases and 1 base, with 11 bases remaining between them. The part of the CDR3 DNA that was read is TGTGCCAGCAGCCCCCGGGGAGGGAACACTGAA. Protein sequence: CASSPRGGNTE. The entire CDR3 sequence reads CASSPRGGNTEAFF.

Many counts were recorded for this clone. The CDR3 end is not reached by the read, which stops 3 residues before it; the germline J gene fills it in. The gene calls are TRBV7-4 and TRBJ1-5; D perhaps matches TRBD1 (5 bases). The CDR3 loop spans 14 amino acids. Per germline, CDR1 SGHVT and CDR2 SQSDAQ. Trimming cost V 5 bases and J 4 bases, with 12 bases left between them. Here the CDR3 reads CASSLGQANQPQHF. The part of the CDR3 DNA that was read is TGTGCCAGCAGCCTTGGACAAGCTAATCAGCCC.

This clone was observed a handful of times. The read falls 3 residues short of the CDR3 end, and the missing part is taken from the germline J gene. This chain uses TRBV19 with TRBJ2-3, with D uncertain. Germline CDR1 LNHDA, CDR2 SQIVND (reference sequence). The CDR3 totals 14 residues. CDR3 sequence: CASSRNSNQETQYF. The covered CDR3 bases are TGTGCCAGTAGTAGAAACAGTAATCAAGAGACG.

This clone was seen many times. The CDR3 end lies 3 residues beyond the end of the read and is filled in from the germline J gene. The J gene is TRBJ1-1, the V gene TRBV19, with 9 bases lining up with TRBD1. V shed 7 bases and J 3 bases; nucleotides not matched to a gene: 12. The CDR3 length is 16 residues. In germline, CDR1 is LNHDA, CDR2 SQIVND (reference sequence). The sequenced part of the CDR3 DNA is TGTGCCAGTAAAGGTCCCGGGACAGGGAGCGACACTGAA. Its translation: CASKGPGTGSDTE. The CDR3, in full, reads CASKGPGTGSDTEAFF.

This clone was detected only a few times. The sequence runs out 3 residues before the end of the CDR3; the remainder is reconstructed from the germline J gene. V usage is TRBV30 and J usage is TRBJ1-1, with TRBD1 as a possible D gene (5 bases). V gave up 3 bases and J gave up 4 bases, with 18 bases separating them. Germline CDR1 GTSNPN, CDR2 SVGIG (reference sequence). The CDR3 is 15 amino acids. The CDR3 protein is CAWSPGSLRITEAFF. The covered CDR3 bases are TGTGCCTGGAGCCCAGGGTCTCTCCGGATCACTGAA. The whole variable domain, remainder taken from reference TRBV30 and TRBJ1-1, is SQTIHQWPATLVQPVGSPLSLECTVEGTSNPNLYWYRQAAGRGLQLLFYSVGIGQISSEVPQNLSASRPQDRQFILSSKKLLLSDSGFYLCAWSPGSLRITEAFFGQGTRLTVV.

This clone has at least ten counts. Partial CDR3 DNA: TGCAGCCTACCGTCTGGGGCCAACGTG. It yields the protein CSLPSGANV. The full CDR3 is CSLPSGANVLFF. This chain connects TRBV20-1 to TRBJ2-2; TRBD1 might be the D (5 bases). The read ends 3 residues shy of where the CDR3 ends; the end is completed using the germline J gene. The length of the CDR3 is 12 residues. The germline V gene has CDR1 DFQATT and CDR2 SNEGSKA (reference sequence).

This clone was seen ten or more times. The DNA ends 3 residues before the CDR3 does, and the rest of the CDR3 is filled in from the germline J gene. The chain employs TRBV5-1 and TRBJ1-4; the D is unclear. CDR3 length: 15 residues. With 4 bases removed from V and 5 bases from J, the gap between germline ends came to 15 bases. Germline V gene sequence: CDR1 SGHRS, CDR2 YFSETQ. CDR3: CASSLDQAGNEKLFF. The sequenced CDR3 bases are TGCGCCAGCAGCCTAGACCAAGCGGGGAATGAAAAA.

This clone was counted a few times. CDR3 sequence: CASTRRLTSSYNEQFF. Partial CDR3 DNA: TGTGCCAGTACCCGGCGGCTAACAAGCTCCTACAATGAG. The J gene is TRBJ2-1, the V gene TRBV19; D not certain. Read data end 3 residues before the CDR3 end; the end is taken from the germline J gene. Germline CDR1 and CDR2: LNHDA and SQIVND (reference sequence). The V end was cut by 7 bases, the J end by 0 bases, with 16 bases between. There are 16 residues in the CDR3.

This clone was seen repeatedly, ten times or more. The read ends 3 residues early relative to the CDR3; the germline J gene fills the gap. This rearrangement joins TRBV20-1 to TRBJ1-1, with TRBD1 matching 9 bases. V lost 2 bases and J lost 0; bases outside the gene matches: 16. The germline CDR1 and CDR2 sequences are DFQATT and SNEGSKA (reference sequence). CDR3 length: 19 residues. The CDR3: CSARSGGTGPGGMNTEAFF. CDR3 bases read: TGCAGTGCTAGATCCGGGGGGACAGGGCCGGGTGGGATGAACACTGAA.

The table lists this clone with many counts. Partial CDR3 DNA: TGCAGCGTTGCAGGTTGGGACAGGTTCTTCCCCGGGGAG. Amino acid sequence: CSVAGWDRFFPGE. In full, the CDR3 is CSVAGWDRFFPGELFF. The chain couples TRBV29-1 to TRBJ2-2, with 8 bases matching TRBD1. The read ends 3 residues before the CDR3 terminus; that terminus is restored from the germline J gene. V was clipped by 4 bases and J by 6 bases; unmatched bases: 13. There are 16 residues in the CDR3. Germline V gives CDR1 SQVTM, CDR2 ANQGSEA.

Of note for this clone: The sequenced fragment ends 3 residues before the CDR3 boundary, so the rest is inferred from the germline J gene. The chain is built from TRBV5-1 and TRBJ2-2; D is ambiguous. Germline lookup yields CDR1 SGHRS and CDR2 YFSETQ. CDR3 length: 13 amino acids. The sequenced CDR3 bases are TGCGCCAGCAGCTCCTGGGCGAATTCACCG. Amino acid sequence: CASSSWANSP. In full, the CDR3 reads CASSSWANSPLFF.